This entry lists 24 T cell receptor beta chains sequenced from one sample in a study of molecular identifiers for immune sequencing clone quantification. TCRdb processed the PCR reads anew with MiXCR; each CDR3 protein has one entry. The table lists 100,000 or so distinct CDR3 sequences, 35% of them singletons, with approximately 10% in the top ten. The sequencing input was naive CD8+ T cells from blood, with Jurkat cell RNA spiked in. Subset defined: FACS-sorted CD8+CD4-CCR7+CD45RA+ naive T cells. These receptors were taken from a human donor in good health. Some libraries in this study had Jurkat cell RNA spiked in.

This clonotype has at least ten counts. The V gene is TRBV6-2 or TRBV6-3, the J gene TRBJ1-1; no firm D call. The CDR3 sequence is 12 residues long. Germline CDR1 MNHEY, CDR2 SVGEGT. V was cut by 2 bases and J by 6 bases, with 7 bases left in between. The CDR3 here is CASSYVGAEAFF. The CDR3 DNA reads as TGTGCCAGCAGTTACGTCGGGGCTGAAGCTTTCTTT.

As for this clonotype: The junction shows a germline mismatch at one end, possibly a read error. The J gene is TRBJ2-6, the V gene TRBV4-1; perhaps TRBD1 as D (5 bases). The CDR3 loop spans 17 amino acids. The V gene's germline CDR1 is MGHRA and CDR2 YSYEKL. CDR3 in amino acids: CASSQAQSSSGATVLTF. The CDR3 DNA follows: TGCGCCAGCAGCCAAGCGCAGTCCAGCTCTGGGGCCACCGTCCTGACTTTC.

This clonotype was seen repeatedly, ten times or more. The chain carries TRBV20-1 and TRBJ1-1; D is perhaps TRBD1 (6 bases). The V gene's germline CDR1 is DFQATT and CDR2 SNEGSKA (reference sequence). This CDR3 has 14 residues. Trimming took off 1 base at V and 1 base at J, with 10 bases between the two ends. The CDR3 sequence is CSARAGQTNTEAFF. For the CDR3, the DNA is TGCAGTGCTAGAGCAGGACAGACGAACACTGAAGCTTTCTTT.

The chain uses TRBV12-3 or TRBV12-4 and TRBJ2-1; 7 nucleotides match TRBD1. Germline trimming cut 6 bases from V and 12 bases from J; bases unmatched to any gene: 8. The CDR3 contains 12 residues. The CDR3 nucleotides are TGTGCCAGCAGGGCCGGGACAGAAGGGCAGTTCTTC. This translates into CASRAGTEGQFF.

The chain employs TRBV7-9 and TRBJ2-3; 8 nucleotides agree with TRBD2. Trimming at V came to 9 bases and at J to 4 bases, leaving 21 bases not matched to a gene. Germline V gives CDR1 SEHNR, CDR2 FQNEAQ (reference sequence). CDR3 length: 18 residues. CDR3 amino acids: CASADSRTSGGGPDTQYF. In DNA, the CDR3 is TGTGCCAGTGCTGACAGCCGAACTAGCGGTGGGGGGCCAGATACGCAGTATTTT.

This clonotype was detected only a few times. CDR3 protein: CSVEGGSSYGYTF. CDR3 DNA: TGCAGCGTTGAAGGAGGCAGCAGCTATGGCTACACCTTC. This sequence joins TRBV29-1 and TRBJ1-2, with unresolved D. Germline V lookup: CDR1 SQVTM, CDR2 ANQGSEA. This CDR3 is built from 13 residues. V lost 1 base, J lost 4 bases, and 10 bases lay in between.

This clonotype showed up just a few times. This CDR3 is CASRGQGSNQPQHF. As DNA, the CDR3 is TGTGCCAGCAGAGGACAGGGCAGCAATCAGCCCCAGCATTTT. The chain is built from TRBV9 and TRBJ1-5, with TRBD1 identical over 8 bases. Unmatched junction bases numbered 2, after V lost 5 bases and J lost 1 base. This CDR3 spans 14 amino acids. Per germline, CDR1 SGDLS and CDR2 YYNGEE. Supplemented by reference TRBV9 and TRBJ1-5, the full variable domain reads DSGVTQTPKHLITATGQRVTLRCSPRSGDLSVYWYQQSLDQGLQFLIQYYNGEERAKGNILERFSAQQFPDLHSELNLSSLELGDSALYFCASRGQGSNQPQHFGDGTRLSIL.

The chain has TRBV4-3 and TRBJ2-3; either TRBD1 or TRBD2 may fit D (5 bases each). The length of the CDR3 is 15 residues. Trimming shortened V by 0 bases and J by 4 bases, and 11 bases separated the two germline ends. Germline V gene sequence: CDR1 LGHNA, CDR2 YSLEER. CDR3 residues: CASSQETRGADTQYF. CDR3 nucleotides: TGCGCCAGCAGCCAAGAAACTAGGGGCGCAGATACGCAGTATTTT.

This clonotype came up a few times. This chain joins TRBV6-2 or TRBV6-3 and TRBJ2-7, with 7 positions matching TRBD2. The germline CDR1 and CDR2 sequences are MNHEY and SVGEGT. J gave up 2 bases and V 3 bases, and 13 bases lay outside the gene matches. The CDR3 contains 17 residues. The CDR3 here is CASSYTEGLADTYEQYF. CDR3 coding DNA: TGTGCCAGCAGTTATACGGAGGGGCTAGCGGACACCTACGAGCAGTACTTC.

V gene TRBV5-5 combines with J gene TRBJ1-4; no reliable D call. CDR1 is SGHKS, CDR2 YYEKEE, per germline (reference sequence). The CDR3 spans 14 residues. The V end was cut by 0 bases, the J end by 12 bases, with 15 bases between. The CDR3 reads CASSLAGTHGELFF. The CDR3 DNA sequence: TGTGCCAGCAGCTTGGCTGGCACCCACGGGGAACTGTTTTTT.

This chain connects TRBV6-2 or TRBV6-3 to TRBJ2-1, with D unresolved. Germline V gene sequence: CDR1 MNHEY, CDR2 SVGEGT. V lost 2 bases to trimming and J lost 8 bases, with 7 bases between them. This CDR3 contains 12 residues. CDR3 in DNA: TGTGCCAGCAGTTACCCCCCCGATGAGCAGTTCTTC. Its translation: CASSYPPDEQFF.

CDR3 nucleotide sequence: TGTGCCACCCGGGACAGACACTACGAGCAGTACTTC. The encoded protein is CATRDRHYEQYF. The gene calls are TRBV11-2 and TRBJ2-7, with 7 bases identical to TRBD1. Germline V gene data show CDR1 as SGHAT and CDR2 as FQNNGV. The CDR3 consists of 12 residues. The trim removed 10 bases at V and 3 bases at J, leaving 6 bases unmatched. Full variable domain (remainder filled in from reference TRBV11-2 and TRBJ2-7): EAGVAQSPRYKIIEKRQSVAFWCNPISGHATLYWYQQILGQGPKLLIQFQNNGVVDDSQLPKDRFSAERLKGVDSTLKIQPAKLEDSAVYLCATRDRHYEQYFGPGTRLTVT.

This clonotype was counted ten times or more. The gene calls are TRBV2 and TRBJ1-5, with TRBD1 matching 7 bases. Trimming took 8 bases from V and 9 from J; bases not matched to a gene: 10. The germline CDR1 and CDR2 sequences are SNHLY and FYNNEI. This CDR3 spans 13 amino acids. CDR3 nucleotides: TGTGCCAGCTTTACAGGGGTTCTCGGGCCCCAGCATTTT. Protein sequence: CASFTGVLGPQHF. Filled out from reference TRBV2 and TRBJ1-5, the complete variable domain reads EPEVTQTPSHQVTQMGQEVILRCVPISNHLYFYWYRQILGQKVEFLVSFYNNEISEKSEIFDDQFSVERPDGSNFTLKIRSTKLEDSAMYFCASFTGVLGPQHFGDGTRLSIL.

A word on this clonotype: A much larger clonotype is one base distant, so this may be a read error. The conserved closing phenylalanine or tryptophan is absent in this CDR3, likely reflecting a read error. CDR3 nucleotide sequence: TGTGCCAGCAACCTACAGGGTGGACAGCCCCAGCATATT. Protein sequence: CASNLQGGQPQHI. The V and J genes are TRBV6-1 and TRBJ1-5; D is perhaps TRBD1 (6 bases). The V and J ends lost 7 bases and 7 bases respectively, with 14 bases between them. The CDR3 totals 13 residues. Germline CDR1 and CDR2: MNHNS and SASEGT.

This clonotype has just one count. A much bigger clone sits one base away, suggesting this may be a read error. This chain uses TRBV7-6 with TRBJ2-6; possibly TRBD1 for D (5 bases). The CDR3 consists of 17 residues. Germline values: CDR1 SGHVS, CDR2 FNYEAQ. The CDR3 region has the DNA TGTGCCAGCAGCCCATTGCCAGGCTTATCTGGGGCCACCGTCCTGACTTTC. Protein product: CASSPLPGLSGATVLTF.

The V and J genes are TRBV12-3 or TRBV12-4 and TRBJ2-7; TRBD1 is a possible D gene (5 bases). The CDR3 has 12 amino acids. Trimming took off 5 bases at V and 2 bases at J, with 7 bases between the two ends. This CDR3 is CASSARAYEQYF. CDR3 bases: TGTGCCAGCAGTGCCAGGGCCTACGAGCAGTACTTC.

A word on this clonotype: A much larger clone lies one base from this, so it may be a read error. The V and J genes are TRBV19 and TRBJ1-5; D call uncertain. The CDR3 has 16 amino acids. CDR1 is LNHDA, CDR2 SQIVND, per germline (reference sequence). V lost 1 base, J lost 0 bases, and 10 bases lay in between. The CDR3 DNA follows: TGTGCCAGTAGTATAGGCCGATTTTTTAGCAATCAGCCCCAGCATTTT. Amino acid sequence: CASSIGRFFSNQPQHF.

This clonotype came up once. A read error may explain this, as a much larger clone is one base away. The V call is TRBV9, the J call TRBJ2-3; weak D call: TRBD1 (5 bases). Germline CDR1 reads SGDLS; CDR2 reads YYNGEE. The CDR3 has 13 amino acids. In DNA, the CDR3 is TGTGCCAGCAGCGTAACGACCACAGGTACGCAGTATTTT. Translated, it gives CASSVTTTGTQYF.

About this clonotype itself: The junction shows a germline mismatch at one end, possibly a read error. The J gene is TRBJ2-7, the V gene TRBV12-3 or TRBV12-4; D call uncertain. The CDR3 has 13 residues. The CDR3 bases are TGTGTCAGCAGTTCCTCGCTACAAGGAGAGCAGTACTTC. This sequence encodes CVSSSSLQGEQYF.

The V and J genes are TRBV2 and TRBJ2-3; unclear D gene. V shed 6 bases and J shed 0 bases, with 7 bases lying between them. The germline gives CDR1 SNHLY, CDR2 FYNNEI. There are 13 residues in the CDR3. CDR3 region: CASRRGSTDTQYF. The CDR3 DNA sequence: TGTGCCAGCAGGCGCGGAAGCACAGATACGCAGTATTTT.

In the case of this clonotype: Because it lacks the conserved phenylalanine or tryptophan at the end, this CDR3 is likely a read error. The CDR3 DNA reads TGCGCCAGCAGCCAAGAGAGGGGCCACGAGCAGTACCTC. Translating it yields CASSQERGHEQYL. V usage is TRBV4-1 and J usage is TRBJ2-7; D is possibly TRBD1 or TRBD2 (5 bases each). The CDR3 totals 13 residues. Germline V gives CDR1 MGHRA, CDR2 YSYEKL. V lost 0 bases and J 5 bases, leaving 8 bases between the germline ends.

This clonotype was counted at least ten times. The CDR3 spells CASSLGGDGNQPQHF. CDR3 bases: TGTGCCAGCAGTTTAGGAGGGGATGGGAATCAGCCCCAGCATTTT. The chain uses TRBV12-3 or TRBV12-4 and TRBJ1-5; maybe TRBD1 (5 bases). The CDR3 contains 15 residues. The V and J ends lost 1 base and 4 bases respectively, with 11 bases between them.

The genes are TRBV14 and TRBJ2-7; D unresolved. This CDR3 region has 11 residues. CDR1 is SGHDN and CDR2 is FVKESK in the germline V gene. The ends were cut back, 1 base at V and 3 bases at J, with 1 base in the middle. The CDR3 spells CASSQVYEQYF. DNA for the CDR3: TGTGCCAGCAGCCAAGTCTACGAGCAGTACTTC.

In DNA, the CDR3 is TGTGCCTACGGACGTGGCGCCTTAAATAACACTGAAGCTTTCTTT. Its translation is CAYGRGALNNTEAFF. The gene calls are TRBV6-2 or TRBV6-3 and TRBJ1-1; D call uncertain. The CDR3 loop spans 15 amino acids. The germline V and J ends were trimmed by 11 bases and 2 bases, with 21 bases remaining between them. Germline CDR1 reads MNHEY; CDR2 reads SVGEGT.